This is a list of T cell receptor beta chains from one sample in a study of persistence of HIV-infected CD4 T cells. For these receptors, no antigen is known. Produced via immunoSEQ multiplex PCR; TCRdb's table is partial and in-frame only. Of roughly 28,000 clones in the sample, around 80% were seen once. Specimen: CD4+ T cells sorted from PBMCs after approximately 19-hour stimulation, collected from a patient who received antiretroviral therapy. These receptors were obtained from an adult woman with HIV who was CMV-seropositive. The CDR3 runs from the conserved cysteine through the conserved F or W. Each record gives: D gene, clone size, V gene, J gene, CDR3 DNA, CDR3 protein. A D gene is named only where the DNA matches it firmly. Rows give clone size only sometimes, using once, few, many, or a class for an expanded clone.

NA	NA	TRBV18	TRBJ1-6	TGTGCCAGCTCAGTGGGTATGGATAATTCACCCCTCCACTTT	CASSVGMDNSPLHF
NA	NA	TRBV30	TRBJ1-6	TGTGCCTGGAGTGTGTCTTCCGGAAAGTTTTATAATTCACCCCTCCACTTT	CAWSVSSGKFYNSPLHF
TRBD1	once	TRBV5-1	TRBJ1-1	TGCGCCAGCAGCTTGGTGGGACAGATGAACACTGAAGCTTTCTTT	CASSLVGQMNTEAFF
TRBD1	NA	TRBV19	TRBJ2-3	TGTGCCAGTATAGGGGCGCCAGGGGGAGATACGCAGTATTTT	CASIGAPGGDTQYF
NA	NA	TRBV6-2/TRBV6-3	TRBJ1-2	TGTGCCAGCAGTCTACAGGGAAGAGGCGGCTACACCTTC	CASSLQGRGGYTF
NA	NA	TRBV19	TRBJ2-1	TGTGCCAGTAGTCGGCTCCGGGACACTATTGAGCAGTTCTTC	CASSRLRDTIEQFF
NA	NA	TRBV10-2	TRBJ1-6	TGCGCCAGCAGTGAGACTGGTCCAGGGGATTCACCCCTCCACTTT	CASSETGPGDSPLHF
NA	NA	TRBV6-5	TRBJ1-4	TGTGCCAGCAGTTACACAGACAGCGTCGAAAAACTGTTTTTT	CASSYTDSVEKLFF
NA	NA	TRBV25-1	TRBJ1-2	TGTGCCAGCAGGGCGGACAGTCACTATGGCTACACCTTC	CASRADSHYGYTF
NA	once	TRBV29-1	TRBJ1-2	TGCAGCCTGGGGGAGGGCTATGGCTACACCTTC	CSLGEGYGYTF
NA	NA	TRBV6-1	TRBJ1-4	TGTGCCAGCAGTGAATCTGGGAGAACTAATGAAAAACTGTTTTTT	CASSESGRTNEKLFF
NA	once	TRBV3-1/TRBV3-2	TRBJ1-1	TGTGCCAGCAGCCAGAAAATGAACACTGAAGCTTTCTTT	CASSQKMNTEAFF
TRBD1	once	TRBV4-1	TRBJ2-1	TGCGCCAGCAGCCAAGACAGCGGGACAGGGGAACACTCCTACAATGAGCAGTTCTTC	CASSQDSGTGEHSYNEQFF
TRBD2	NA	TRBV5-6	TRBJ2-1	TGTGCCAGCGTAGCGGGGTACAATGAGCAGTTCTTC	CASVAGYNEQFF
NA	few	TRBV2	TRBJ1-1	TGTGCCAGCAGTTTGAACAGGGATGAAGCTTTCTTT	CASSLNRDEAFF
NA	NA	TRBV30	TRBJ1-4	TGTGCCTGGAGTGTCAGAACGAGAACTAATGAAAAACTGTTTTTT	CAWSVRTRTNEKLFF
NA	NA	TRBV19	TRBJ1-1	TGTGCCAGTAGTATACTGATCCAGAACACTGAAGCTTTCTTT	CASSILIQNTEAFF
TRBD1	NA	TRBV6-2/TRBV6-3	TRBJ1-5	TGTGCCAGCAGTCCGGGACAGAGACCTCGCTATAGCAATCAGCCCCAGCATTTT	CASSPGQRPRYSNQPQHF
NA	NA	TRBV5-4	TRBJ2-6	TGTGCCAGCAGCTTCCGGCGACTTGACTCTGGGGCCAACGTCCTGACTTTC	CASSFRRLDSGANVLTF
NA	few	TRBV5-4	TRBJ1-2	TGTGCCAGCAGCCCCGGACCCAGCCAGGGCTATGGCTACACCTTC	CASSPGPSQGYGYTF
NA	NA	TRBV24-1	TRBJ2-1	TGTGCCACCAGATCGAATTGGGGTGACAATGAGCAGTTCTTC	CATRSNWGDNEQFF
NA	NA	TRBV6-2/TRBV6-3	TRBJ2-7	TGTGCCAGCAGTTACACACGAAGCTACGAGCAGTACTTC	CASSYTRSYEQYF
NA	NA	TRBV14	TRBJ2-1	TGTGCCAGCAGCCAGATCGCCGAGGGATACAATGAGCAGTTCTTC	CASSQIAEGYNEQFF
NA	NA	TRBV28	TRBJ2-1	TGTGCCAGCAGTCCGGGACTCAATGAGCAGTTCTTC	CASSPGLNEQFF
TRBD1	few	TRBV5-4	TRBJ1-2	TGTGCCAGCAGCCCGGACAGGCACTATGGCTACACCTTC	CASSPDRHYGYTF
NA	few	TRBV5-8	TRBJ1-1	TGTGCCAGCAGCTTGCCGTTGGAGCTTAGCACGAACACTGAAGCTTTCTTT	CASSLPLELSTNTEAFF
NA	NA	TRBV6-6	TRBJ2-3	TGTGCCAGCAGTTACAATGGACTCGCCACAGATACGCAGTATTTT	CASSYNGLATDTQYF
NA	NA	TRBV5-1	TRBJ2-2	TGCGCCAGCAGCTTAGCTAGCCGAACCGGGGAGCTGTTTTTT	CASSLASRTGELFF
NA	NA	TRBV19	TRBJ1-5	TGTGCCAGTAGTATAGGTGGTTTTGGCAATCAGCCCCAGCATTTT	CASSIGGFGNQPQHF
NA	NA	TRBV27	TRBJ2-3	TGTGCCAGCAGTATAAGGGACCTAGGCACAGATACGCAGTATTTT	CASSIRDLGTDTQYF
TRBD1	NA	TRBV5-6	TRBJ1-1	TGTGCCAGCAGGCCAGGGGGCAAAATGAACACTGAAGCTTTCTTT	CASRPGGKMNTEAFF
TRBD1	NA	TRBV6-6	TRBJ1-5	TGTGCCAGCAGTTACGCAGGGGGCGCGATTCAGCCCCAGCATTTT	CASSYAGGAIQPQHF
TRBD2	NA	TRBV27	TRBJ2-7	TGTGCCAGCCGGCTAGCGGGGGAAATCTTCTACGAGCAGTACTTC	CASRLAGEIFYEQYF
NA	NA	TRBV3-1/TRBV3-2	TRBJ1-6	TGTGCCAGCAGCCCAGGTCTCTCCTATAATTCACCCCTCCACTTT	CASSPGLSYNSPLHF
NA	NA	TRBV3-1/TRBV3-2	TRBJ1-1	TGTGCCAGCAGCCAAGGAGGGGTCTCCCGAGAAGCTTTCTTT	CASSQGGVSREAFF
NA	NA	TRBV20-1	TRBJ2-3	TGCGTCTTGGGAAGCACAGATACGCAGTATTTT	CVLGSTDTQYF
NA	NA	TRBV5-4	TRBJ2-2	TGTGCCAGCAGCTTCCCCCTTGGGTCCTCAGGGAGTCGCACCGGGGAGCTGTTTTTT	CASSFPLGSSGSRTGELFF
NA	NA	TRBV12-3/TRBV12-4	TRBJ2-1	TGTGCCAGCAGGGGAGCGGGCTGGAATGAGCAGTTCTTC	CASRGAGWNEQFF
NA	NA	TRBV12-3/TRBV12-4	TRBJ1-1	TGTGCCAGCAGTTTTTCCAGGGGAGCTGAAGCTTTCTTT	CASSFSRGAEAFF
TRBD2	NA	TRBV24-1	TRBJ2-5	TGTGCCACCAGTGACCCCTCCGGGACTAGCGGCTTTCAAGAGACCCAGTACTTC	CATSDPSGTSGFQETQYF
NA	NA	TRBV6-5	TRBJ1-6	TGTGCCAGCAGTTACTCACCGAGTCTAAATTCACCCCTCCACTTT	CASSYSPSLNSPLHF
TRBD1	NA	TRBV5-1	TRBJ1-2	TGCGCCAGCAGCTTGGTACAGGGGAACTATGGCTACACCTTC	CASSLVQGNYGYTF
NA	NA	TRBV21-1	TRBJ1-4	TGTGCCAGCAGCGGTGACAGGGGCGTTAATGAAAAACTGTTTTTT	CASSGDRGVNEKLFF